This passage covers 11 T cell receptor beta chains from one sample sequenced in a study of blood T cell repertoires in COVID-19. Measured with immunoSEQ multiplex PCR; TCRdb has only the in-frame clones, and not every one. The table lists hundreds of thousands of clones, roughly nine tenths of them singletons. Material: peripheral blood. The origin of the receptors is a man younger than 35 with active or convalescent COVID-19.

This clone has only a few counts. The V and J genes are TRBV11-2 and TRBJ1-3, with D perhaps matching TRBD1 (5 bases). The ends were cut back, 7 bases at V and 6 bases at J, with 16 bases in the middle. This CDR3 is built from 14 residues. The germline V gene encodes CDR1 SGHAT and CDR2 FQNNGV. For the CDR3, the DNA is TGTGCCAGCAATGGGGCAGGGTACGAAAACACCATATATTTT. Amino acid sequence: CASNGAGYENTIYF.

The chain has TRBV6-2 or TRBV6-3 and TRBJ1-2, with 11 positions matching TRBD1. V gave up 5 bases and J gave up 1 base; unmatched junction bases: 9. There are 17 residues in the CDR3. Germline CDR1 MNHEY, CDR2 SVGEGT. This CDR3 reads CASSRTGGFSNNYGYTF. Here the CDR3 DNA reads TGTGCCAGCAGTCGGACAGGGGGCTTCTCTAATAACTATGGCTACACCTTC.

This clone was counted only a few times. V and J are TRBV11-3 and TRBJ2-7, with TRBD2 matching 13 bases. V dropped 5 bases and J dropped 0; count of bases not matched to a gene: 10. The CDR3 loop spans 18 amino acids. The V gene's germline CDR1 is SGHNT and CDR2 YENEEA. For the CDR3, the DNA is TGTGCCAGCAGCGCACAGGGGGGGACTAGCGGGAACTCCTACGAGCAGTACTTC. Protein sequence: CASSAQGGTSGNSYEQYF.

The gene calls are TRBV18 and TRBJ1-5; TRBD1 aligns across 7 bases. There are 15 residues in the CDR3. J was trimmed by 2 bases and V by 5 bases; bases with no gene match: 6. The V gene's germline CDR1 is KGHSH and CDR2 LQKENI. The CDR3 loop is CASSKQGKGNQPQHF. The CDR3 nucleotides are TGTGCCAGCTCAAAACAGGGGAAGGGCAATCAGCCCCAGCATTTT.

This chain joins TRBV6-2 or TRBV6-3 and TRBJ2-1, with D perhaps matching TRBD2 (6 bases). The CDR3 sequence is 17 residues long. Per germline, CDR1 MNHEY and CDR2 SVGEGT. The germline V and J ends were trimmed by 5 bases and 2 bases, with 19 bases remaining between them. The CDR3 DNA sequence: TGTGCCAGCAGTATACGGGGAGCGGGCCTAACCTACAATGAGCAGTTCTTC. Residues: CASSIRGAGLTYNEQFF.

The chain joins TRBV5-4 to TRBJ1-2; perhaps TRBD1 as D (5 bases). The CDR3 has 13 residues. V was clipped by 1 base and J by 7 bases, with 11 bases between them. From germline, CDR1 is SGHNT and CDR2 YYREEE (reference sequence). CDR3 in amino acids: CASSLRGMFGYTF. CDR3 in DNA: TGTGCCAGCAGCTTGAGGGGAATGTTTGGCTACACCTTC.

In DNA, the CDR3 is TGTGCCAGCAGTTACCTGGGAGGGGGGTATGGCTATGGCTACACCTTC. Encoded protein: CASSYLGGGYGYGYTF. This chain uses TRBV6-5 with TRBJ1-2; D is possibly TRBD1 (6 bases). Trimming stripped 2 bases from V and 4 bases from J, with 17 bases between. In germline, CDR1 is MNHEY, CDR2 SVGAGI. The CDR3 runs 16 residues.

CDR3 amino acids: CASSLRQNYGYTF. The CDR3 DNA is TGTGCCAGCAGTTTAAGACAAAACTATGGCTACACCTTC. The chain employs TRBV27 and TRBJ1-2; D is undetermined. V was shortened by 2 bases and J by 2 bases, with 6 bases between the two germline ends. In germline, CDR1 is MNHEY, CDR2 SMNVEV (reference sequence). The CDR3 is 13 amino acids.

The V call is TRBV7-2, the J call TRBJ2-5; 7 positions match TRBD1. The V segment lost 4 bases and the J segment 2 bases; nucleotides outside the gene matches: 4. The germline gives CDR1 SGHTA, CDR2 FQGNSA. CDR3 length equals 14 residues. CDR3 amino acids: CASSWNRGQETQYF. The DNA for the CDR3 is TGTGCCAGCAGCTGGAACAGGGGACAAGAGACCCAGTACTTC.

The rearrangement uses TRBV19 and TRBJ1-6, with 7 bases aligning to TRBD1. V was pared by 4 bases and J by 6 bases, with 3 bases of the junction left unmatched. The CDR3 totals 14 residues. Germline loops: CDR1 LNHDA, CDR2 SQIVND (reference sequence). CDR3 in DNA: TGTGCCAGTAGTAGCCGGGACAGTAATTCACCCCTCCACTTT. Residues: CASSSRDSNSPLHF.

This clone came up once. The DNA of the CDR3 is TGCGCCAGCAGCCACAATCCCTCCCCCAGTTCGACGAACACCGGGGAGCTGTTTTTT. Protein sequence: CASSHNPSPSSTNTGELFF. The chain joins TRBV4-3 to TRBJ2-2; D not resolved. Germline CDR1 is LGHNA and CDR2 is YSLEER. There are 19 residues in the CDR3. V was pared by 3 bases and J by 0 bases, with 20 bases between.